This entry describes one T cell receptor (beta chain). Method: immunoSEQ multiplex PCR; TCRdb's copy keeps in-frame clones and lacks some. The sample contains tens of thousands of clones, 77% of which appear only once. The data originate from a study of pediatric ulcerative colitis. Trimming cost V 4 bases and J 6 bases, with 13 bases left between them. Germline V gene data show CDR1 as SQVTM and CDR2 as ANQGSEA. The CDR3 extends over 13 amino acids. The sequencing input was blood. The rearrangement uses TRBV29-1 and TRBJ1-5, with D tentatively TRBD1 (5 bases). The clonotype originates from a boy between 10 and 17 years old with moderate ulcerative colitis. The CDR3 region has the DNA TGCAGCGTTGGGCAGGGACTTACTCAGCCCCAGCATTTT. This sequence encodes CSVGQGLTQPQHF. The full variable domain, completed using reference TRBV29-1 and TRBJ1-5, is SAVISQKPSRDICQRGTSLTIQCQVDSQVTMMFWYRQQPGQSLTLIATANQGSEATYESGFVIDKFPISRPNLTFSTLTVSNMSPEDSSIYLCSVGQGLTQPQHFGDGTRLSIL.